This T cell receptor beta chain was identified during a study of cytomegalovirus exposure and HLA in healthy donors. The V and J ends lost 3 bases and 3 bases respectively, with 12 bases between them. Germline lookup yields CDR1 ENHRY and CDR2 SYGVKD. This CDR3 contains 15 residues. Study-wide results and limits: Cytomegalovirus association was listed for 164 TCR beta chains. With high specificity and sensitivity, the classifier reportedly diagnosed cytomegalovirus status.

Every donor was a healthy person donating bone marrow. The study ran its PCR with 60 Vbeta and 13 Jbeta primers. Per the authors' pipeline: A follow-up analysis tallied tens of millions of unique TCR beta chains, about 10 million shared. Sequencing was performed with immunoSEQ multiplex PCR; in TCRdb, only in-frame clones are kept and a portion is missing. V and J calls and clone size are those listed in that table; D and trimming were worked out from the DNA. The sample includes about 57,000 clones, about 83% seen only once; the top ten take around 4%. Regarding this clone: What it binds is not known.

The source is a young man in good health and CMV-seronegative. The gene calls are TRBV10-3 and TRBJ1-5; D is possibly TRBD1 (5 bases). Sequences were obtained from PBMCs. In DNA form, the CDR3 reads TGTGCCATCAGTGAAGGGACGGACTACAATCAGCCCCAGCATTTT. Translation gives CAISEGTDYNQPQHF.